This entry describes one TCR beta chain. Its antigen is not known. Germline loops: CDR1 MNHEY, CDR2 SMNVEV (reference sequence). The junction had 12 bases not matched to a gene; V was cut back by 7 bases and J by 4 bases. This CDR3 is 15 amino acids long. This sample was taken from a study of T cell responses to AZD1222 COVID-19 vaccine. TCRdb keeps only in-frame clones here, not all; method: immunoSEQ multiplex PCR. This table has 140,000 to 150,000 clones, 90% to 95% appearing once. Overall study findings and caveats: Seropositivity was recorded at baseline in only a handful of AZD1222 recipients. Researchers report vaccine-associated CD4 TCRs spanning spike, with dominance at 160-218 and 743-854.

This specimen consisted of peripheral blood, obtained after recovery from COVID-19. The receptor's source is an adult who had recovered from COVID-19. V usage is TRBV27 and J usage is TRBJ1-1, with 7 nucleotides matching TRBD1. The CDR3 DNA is TGTGCCAGCACTTCGCAGGGGGGGGCCAGCACTGAAGCTTTCTTT. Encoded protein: CASTSQGGASTEAFF.